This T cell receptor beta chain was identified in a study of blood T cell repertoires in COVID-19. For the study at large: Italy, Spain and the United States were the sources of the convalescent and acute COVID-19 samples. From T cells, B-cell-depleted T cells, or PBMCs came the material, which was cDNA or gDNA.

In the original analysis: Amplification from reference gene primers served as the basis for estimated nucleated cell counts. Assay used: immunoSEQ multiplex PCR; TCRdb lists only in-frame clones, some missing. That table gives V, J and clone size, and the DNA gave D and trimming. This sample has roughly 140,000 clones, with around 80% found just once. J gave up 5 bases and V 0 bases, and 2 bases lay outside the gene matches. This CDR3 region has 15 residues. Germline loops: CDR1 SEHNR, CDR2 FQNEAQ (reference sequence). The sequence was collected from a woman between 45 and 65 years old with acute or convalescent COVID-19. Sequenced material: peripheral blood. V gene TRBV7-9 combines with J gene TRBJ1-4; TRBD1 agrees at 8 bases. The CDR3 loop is CASSLAGTGNEKLFF. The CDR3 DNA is TGTGCCAGCAGCTTAGCCGGGACAGGCAATGAAAAACTGTTTTTT.